This T cell receptor beta chain originates from a study of identical twins. Overall study results and limits: Cord blood beta clonotypes present at high abundance carried fewer insertions; no such pattern appeared in memory repertoires. Where out-of-frame alpha sequences were twin-shared, they showed excess low generation probability. Twin pairs had excess sharing that was weaker in beta out-of-frame sequences.

One entry per CDR3 protein results from TCRdb running MiXCR on the 5' RACE reads. The sample carries about 890,000 distinct CDR3 sequences, around an eighth recorded once. Germline CDR1 SGHRS, CDR2 YFSETQ. This CDR3 is built from 15 residues. V gave up 5 bases and J gave up 4 bases, with 15 bases separating them. With respect to this clonotype: What it binds is not known.

The data also belong to a second study, concerning yellow fever vaccine responses in identical twins.

This TCR came from a woman aged 18-29 years in good health. The sequenced sample consisted of PBMCs. This chain connects TRBV5-1 to TRBJ1-4, with D possibly TRBD1 on 5 matching bases. The CDR3 loop reads CASRPRGDRNEKLFF. The CDR3 nucleotides read TGCGCCAGCAGGCCGAGGGGAGATCGTAATGAAAAACTGTTTTTT. The whole variable domain, filled in from reference TRBV5-1 and TRBJ1-4, reads KAGVTQTPRYLIKTRGQQVTLSCSPISGHRSVSWYQQTPGQGLQFLFEYFSETQRNKGNFPGRFSGRQFSNSRSEMNVSTLELGDSALYLCASRPRGDRNEKLFFGSGTQLSVL.